This TCR beta chain was documented in a study of cytomegalovirus exposure and HLA in healthy donors. General study findings and limits: A later analysis linked a missense variant in DCLRE1C to the trimming of TCR beta V and J genes. TCR beta sequences reportedly predicted most subjects' HLA-A and HLA-B alleles accurately.

Primers: 60 Vbeta forward and 13 Jbeta reverse. Repertoires were generated with immunoSEQ multiplex PCR, while TCRdb's copy carries only in-frame clones and drops some. The sample gives about 200,000 clones, approximately 79% of which show up once; around 1.7% is in the top ten. For this clone: Its target is not known.

V lost 6 bases and J lost 4, with 19 bases in between. Germline lookup yields CDR1 SNHLY and CDR2 FYNNEI. The CDR3 runs to 16 residues. Healthy individuals who donated bone marrow served as the donors. This TCR derives from a man in his forties or fifties in good health and CMV-seronegative. The chain joins TRBV2 to TRBJ2-4, with a weak D call TRBD2 (7 bases). Sequenced input: PBMCs. CDR3 loop: CASRDPTGGGKNIQYF. The CDR3 nucleotides are TGTGCCAGCAGGGACCCGACGGGGGGCGGAAAAAACATTCAGTACTTC.